The entry below gives a single T cell receptor beta chain sequence along with its context. Its specificity is not known. Primers for the PCR totalled 60 Vbeta and 13 Jbeta. Per the study methods: Per a later analysis, the number of unique TCR beta chains was about 80 million, of which around 10 million were shared. Generated by immunoSEQ multiplex PCR, the TCRdb table keeps only in-frame clones and is missing some. From that table come the V and J calls and clone size; the DNA was used to work out D and trimming. The sample records about 140,000 clones, about 81% being singletons. Germline V gene sequence: CDR1 DFQATT, CDR2 SNEGSKA (reference sequence). Trimming took off 5 bases at V and 1 base at J, with 4 bases between the two ends. The CDR3 spans 11 residues. The data belong to a study of cytomegalovirus exposure and HLA in healthy donors. Study-wide findings and caveats: Researchers reported in a later analysis that a missense DCLRE1C variant was tied to TCR beta V- and J-gene trimming. HLA restriction was apparent for most CMV-associated TCR beta chains in a later analysis.

Material: PBMCs. This receptor was taken from a man in his thirties or forties in good health and CMV-seronegative. This chain connects TRBV20-1 to TRBJ2-3; D gene unclear. Here the CDR3 DNA reads TGCAGTGCTCCTCGCACAGATACGCAGTATTTT. Encoded protein: CSAPRTDTQYF.